These 22 T cell receptor beta chains came from one sample sequenced in a study of T cell responses to AZD1222 COVID-19 vaccine. Assay: immunoSEQ multiplex PCR; the TCRdb copy retains only in-frame clones and omits some. The table lists approximately 120,000 clones, about 88% of them singletons. Sequences were derived from peripheral blood, sampled on day 0 of AZD1222 vaccination. These receptors all stem from an adult in good health.

CDR3 nucleotide sequence: TGTGCCAGCAGTGAGTGGGTCGGTAGCGGGGGTCCCGGCGAGCAGTACTTC. It encodes CASSEWVGSGGPGEQYF. The V gene is TRBV2, the J gene TRBJ2-7; 9 bases are shared with TRBD2. After removal of 3 bases from V and 6 bases from J, the junction contained 15 bases not matched to a gene. The CDR3 is made up of 17 amino acids. The V gene's germline CDR1 is SNHLY and CDR2 FYNNEI.

The chain joins TRBV30 to TRBJ1-4; no firm D call. Trimming took 0 bases from V and 6 from J, leaving 11 bases between them. Germline V lookup: CDR1 GTSNPN, CDR2 SVGIG (reference sequence). This CDR3 has 14 residues. CDR3 protein: CAWSVPPWHEKLFF. Here the CDR3 DNA reads TGTGCCTGGAGTGTACCCCCCTGGCATGAAAAACTGTTTTTT.

The chain joins TRBV5-4 to TRBJ1-4, with D maybe TRBD1 (5 bases). The V and J ends lost 0 bases and 8 bases respectively, with 17 bases between them. Germline V gene sequence: CDR1 SGHNT, CDR2 YYREEE (reference sequence). This CDR3 is built from 16 residues. The CDR3 nucleotides read TGTGCCAGCAGCTTGGGGGCAGGGATGGTGAGCGAAAAACTGTTTTTT. Translated: CASSLGAGMVSEKLFF.

J is TRBJ1-1 and V is TRBV15, with a weak D call TRBD1 (6 bases). Germline CDR1 and CDR2: LNHNV and YYDKDF (reference sequence). V gave up 0 bases and J gave up 0 bases, with 8 bases separating them. CDR3 length: 15 residues. The CDR3 here is CATSREGGVNTEAFF. CDR3 DNA sequence: TGTGCCACCAGCAGAGAAGGGGGGGTGAACACTGAAGCTTTCTTT.

This chain joins TRBV3-1 (or the pseudogene TRBV3-2) and TRBJ1-3, with 7 bases identical to TRBD1. CDR1 and CDR2 from the germline V gene are LGHDT and YNNKEL (reference sequence). The junction had 11 bases not matched to a gene; V was cut back by 7 bases and J by 8 bases. The CDR3 is 14 residues long. The CDR3 DNA reads as TGTGCCAGCACCCAGGGGGGGGAAGCAGACACCATATATTTT. Translated, it gives CASTQGGEADTIYF.

The chain combines TRBV3-1 (or the pseudogene TRBV3-2) with TRBJ2-6, with TRBD2 matching 11 bases. CDR1 is LGHDT and CDR2 is YNNKEL in the germline V gene (reference sequence). V dropped 1 base and J dropped 2; count of bases not matched to a gene: 1. CDR3 length: 17 residues. The CDR3 protein is CASSQVSGGAGANVLTF. The CDR3 DNA sequence: TGTGCCAGCAGCCAAGTTAGCGGGGGGGCTGGGGCCAACGTCCTGACTTTC.

As to this clone: No conserved phenylalanine or tryptophan ends this CDR3, so it is likely a read error. The limits of the CDR3 on the DNA are not certain, so only TCRdb's listed CDR3 is given. J is TRBJ2-3 and V is TRBV3-1 (or the pseudogene TRBV3-2); the table's D call of TRBD2 was not tested on the DNA. Per germline, CDR1 LGHDT and CDR2 YNNKEL (reference sequence). The CDR3 length equals 10 residues, ends included. CDR3 amino acids: CASSQAGEPM.

The chain combines TRBV3-1 (or the pseudogene TRBV3-2) with TRBJ2-1; 9 bases align to TRBD2. V gave up 1 base and J gave up 4 bases; unmatched junction bases: 2. Germline CDR1 LGHDT, CDR2 YNNKEL (reference sequence). The CDR3 runs 15 residues. The CDR3 DNA is TGTGCCAGCAGCCAAGGACTAGCGGAATACAATGAGCAGTTCTTC. Translation gives CASSQGLAEYNEQFF.

The chain couples TRBV9 to TRBJ2-1; TRBD2 matches at 11 bases. The V gene end was trimmed by 2 bases and the J gene end by 7 bases; junction bases not matched to a gene: 5. CDR3 length equals 15 residues. Looked up from germline, CDR1 is SGDLS and CDR2 is YYNGEE. CDR3 nucleotides: TGTGCCAGCAGCGTCTTAGCGGGAGGGCTTAATGAGCAGTTCTTC. Amino acid sequence: CASSVLAGGLNEQFF. The full variable domain, in which reference TRBV9 and TRBJ2-1 provide the parts outside the CDR3, is DSGVTQTPKHLITATGQRVTLRCSPRSGDLSVYWYQQSLDQGLQFLIQYYNGEERAKGNILERFSAQQFPDLHSELNLSSLELGDSALYFCASSVLAGGLNEQFFGPGTRLTVL.

This clone was observed a single time. V is TRBV12-3 or TRBV12-4 and J is TRBJ2-7; D is possibly TRBD1 (5 bases). The CDR3 length is 11 residues. The V end was cut by 3 bases, the J end by 5 bases, with 5 bases between. Written as DNA, the CDR3 is TGTGCCAGCAGTTTGGGGCACGAGCAGTACTTC. Its translation: CASSLGHEQYF.

This clone occurred once. This rearrangement joins TRBV4-3 to TRBJ2-3; 7 nucleotides line up with TRBD1. V was pared by 3 bases and J by 1 base, with 13 bases of the junction left unmatched. The germline gives CDR1 LGHNA, CDR2 YSLEER. The CDR3 has 18 amino acids. CDR3 protein: CASSQLPSQGSRTDTQYF. DNA for the CDR3: TGCGCCAGCAGCCAGCTACCTTCACAGGGGTCCCGCACAGATACGCAGTATTTT.

The chain links TRBV9 to TRBJ2-2; 7 positions match TRBD1. This CDR3 comprises 15 residues. CDR1 SGDLS and CDR2 YYNGEE come from the germline V gene. Trimming cost V 4 bases and J 5 bases; bases outside gene matches: 8. The CDR3 protein is CASSSRTGLTGELFF. CDR3 DNA sequence: TGTGCCAGCAGCTCCCGGACAGGACTGACCGGGGAGCTGTTTTTT.

This clone came up once. This chain uses TRBV12-5 with TRBJ1-1; the D is unclear. V lost 8 bases and J lost 1, with 5 bases in between. The CDR3 sequence is 11 residues long. Looked up from germline, CDR1 is LGHNT and CDR2 is FRNRAP. CDR3 DNA sequence: TGTGCTAGTCACCGGAACACTGAAGCTTTCTTT. It translates to CASHRNTEAFF.

This sequence joins TRBV27 and TRBJ1-4; maybe TRBD1 (6 bases). The V end was cut by 5 bases, the J end by 2 bases, with 12 bases between. This CDR3 region has 15 residues. CDR1 MNHEY and CDR2 SMNVEV come from the germline V gene (reference sequence). CDR3 DNA: TGTGCCAGCAGTCCGAGGGGGGAGACTAATGAAAAACTGTTTTTT. This codes for CASSPRGETNEKLFF.

The chain is built from TRBV27 and TRBJ1-6, with D possibly TRBD1 on 6 matching bases. This CDR3 has 16 residues. Looked up from germline, CDR1 is MNHEY and CDR2 is SMNVEV (reference sequence). V shed 6 bases and J shed 2 bases, with 14 bases lying between them. DNA of the CDR3: TGTGCCAGCAGCTTGCGGGGGGCAGCCTATAATTCACCCCTCCACTTT. Translating gives CASSLRGAAYNSPLHF.

The chain uses TRBV6-4 and TRBJ1-2, with 10 bases aligning to TRBD1. This CDR3 is 16 amino acids long. Germline V gene lookup returns CDR1 MRHNA and CDR2 SNTAGT. With V trimmed by 6 bases and J by 6 bases, 13 bases remained unmatched. The DNA for the CDR3 is TGTGCCAGCAGCCAGACAGGGGGCCTTTTTGCTAATGGCTACACCTTC. It translates to CASSQTGGLFANGYTF.

Judged by abundance, this clone is large. This chain joins TRBV28 and TRBJ1-6, with TRBD1 matching 12 bases. The V gene end was trimmed by 7 bases and the J gene end by 9 bases; junction bases not matched to a gene: 13. The CDR3 has 17 amino acids. Germline V gives CDR1 MDHEN, CDR2 SYDVKM. CDR3 amino acids: CASTRLGTGGLGSPLHF. The CDR3 nucleotides are TGTGCCAGCACCCGTCTGGGGACAGGGGGCCTAGGTTCACCCCTCCACTTT. The full variable domain, its missing parts supplied by reference TRBV28 and TRBJ1-6, is DVKVTQSSRYLVKRTGEKVFLECVQDMDHENMFWYRQDPGLGLRLIYFSYDVKMKEKGDIPEGYSVSREKKERFSLILESASTNQTSMYLCASTRLGTGGLGSPLHFGNGTRLTVT.

This chain connects TRBV12-3 or TRBV12-4 to TRBJ2-7, with a tentative D call TRBD2 (5 bases). CDR3 length equals 13 residues. Trimming removed 6 bases at V and 4 bases at J, with 13 bases between. This CDR3 is CASRNSAGYEQYF. The CDR3, as DNA: TGTGCCAGCAGAAATAGCGCTGGGTACGAGCAGTACTTC.

This sequence joins TRBV7-9 and TRBJ2-2, with D maybe TRBD2 (5 bases). This CDR3 spans 15 amino acids. Germline assignment: CDR1 SEHNR and CDR2 FQNEAQ (reference sequence). The V gene lost 7 bases and the J gene lost 5 bases, with 17 bases spanning the gap. Here the CDR3 DNA reads TGTGCCAGCATCCTGACTCTAGCATCGACCGGGGAGCTGTTTTTT. As protein: CASILTLASTGELFF.

This CDR3 is CASSSGGLAGAFSYNEQFF. CDR3 in DNA: TGCGCCAGCAGCTCGGGCGGGCTAGCGGGGGCCTTCTCCTACAATGAGCAGTTCTTC. The V and J genes are TRBV5-1 and TRBJ2-1; 10 nucleotides align to TRBD2. This CDR3 is built from 19 residues. Trimming cost V 3 bases and J 0 bases; bases outside gene matches: 12. Germline CDR1 SGHRS, CDR2 YFSETQ.

The rearrangement links TRBV5-1 to TRBJ2-7; 8 nucleotides align to TRBD1. Germline-derived CDR1 and CDR2 are SGHRS and YFSETQ. The CDR3 consists of 12 residues. V trimming: 5 bases; J trimming: 7 bases; junction bases outside the gene matches: 5. This chain's CDR3 is CASRSTGVEQYF. CDR3 nucleotides: TGCGCCAGCAGGTCGACAGGGGTTGAGCAGTACTTC.

The rearrangement links TRBV11-3 to TRBJ2-1, with D perhaps TRBD1 (6 bases). Germline CDR1 reads SGHNT; CDR2 reads YENEEA. The CDR3 totals 15 residues. V lost 4 bases, J lost 5 bases, and 15 bases lay in between. The CDR3 is CASSSQGKFDNEQFF. CDR3 bases: TGTGCCAGCAGCTCGCAGGGGAAATTCGACAATGAGCAGTTCTTC.